In its sample, the clone carrying this T cell receptor beta chain was seen once. The CDR3 totals 16 residues. The ends lost 0 bases at V and 4 bases at J; junction bases unmatched: 3. CDR1 and CDR2 from the germline V gene are SGHVS and FQNEAQ. These data belong to a study of cytomegalovirus exposure and HLA in healthy donors. The PCR was carried out with 60 Vbeta primers and 13 Jbeta primers. Measured with immunoSEQ multiplex PCR; TCRdb has only the in-frame clones, and not every one. The sample holds approximately 100,000 clones, 77% seen once. The sequenced sample was PBMCs. The TCR originated in a man aged 40-49 years in good health and CMV-seropositive. V gene TRBV7-8 combines with J gene TRBJ2-1; 10 bases are a match to TRBD1. The CDR3 coding sequence is TGTGCCAGCAGCTTAGCGGGGACAGGGGAATACAATGAGCAGTTCTTC. Translation: CASSLAGTGEYNEQFF. Based on the CDR3 plus reference TRBV7-8 and TRBJ2-1, the full variable domain is GAGVSQSPRYKVAKRGQDVALRCDPISGHVSLFWYQQALGQGPEFLTYFQNEAQLDKSGLPSDRFFAERPEGSVSTLKIQRTQQEDSAVYLCASSLAGTGEYNEQFFGPGTRLTVL.